This note documents a single T cell receptor (beta chain) sequence. The antigen remains unidentified. Germline loops: CDR1 KGHSH, CDR2 LQKENI. V gave up 0 bases and J gave up 7 bases, with 17 bases separating them. The CDR3 totals 16 residues. Sequencing used immunoSEQ multiplex PCR; TCRdb keeps in-frame clones, though not all of them. The profile shows roughly 98,000 clones, approximately 95% of them singletons. The source of the sample is a study of graft-versus-host responses after intestinal transplantation. About the research overall: Recipients were given multivisceral, liver-intestinal, or isolated intestinal transplants.

The sequencing here drew on unstimulated CD8+ T cells sorted from spleen or lymph node cells, taken before transplant. The receptor comes from a human donor who was the organ donor for an intestinal transplant. The V call is TRBV18, the J call TRBJ2-3; perhaps TRBD2 as D (5 bases). The CDR3 DNA follows: TGTGCCAGCTCACCACCAGTGAGCGGCACCACGAATACGCAGTATTTT. This translates into CASSPPVSGTTNTQYF.